These 2 T cell receptor beta chains originate from one sample sequenced in a study of CD8 T cells in Susac syndrome. RNA in amounts of about 0.5 to 1 ug was reverse transcribed with random hexamers. TCRdb analysed the immunoSEQ multiplex PCR reads with MiXCR anew, one entry per CDR3 protein. The repertoire includes more than 250,000 distinct CDR3 sequences, roughly 94% of them detected once, and 0.065% sits in the top ten. Sequenced: CD4+ T cells from PBMCs. These receptors were collected from a human donor with multiple sclerosis.

This chain joins TRBV4-3 and TRBJ2-1, with a tentative D call TRBD2 (6 bases). In germline, CDR1 is LGHNA, CDR2 YSLEER. This CDR3 contains 15 residues. The germline V and J ends were trimmed by 1 base and 6 bases, with 13 bases remaining between them. The CDR3 nucleotides read TGCGCCAGCAGCCAAGGGCGAGCGGGCATCAATGAGCAGTTCTTC. It translates to CASSQGRAGINEQFF.

This clonotype has a handful of counts. The chain joins TRBV11-2 to TRBJ2-7; D unclear. The germline V gene has CDR1 SGHAT and CDR2 FQNNGV. The CDR3 has 13 residues. Deletions cut 0 bases from V and 9 bases from J, with 12 bases between. CDR3 nucleotide sequence: TGTGCCAGCAGCTTAGATACGATCAACGGGCAGTACTTC. Its translation is CASSLDTINGQYF. Looking up the rest from reference TRBV11-2 and TRBJ2-7 gives the full variable domain: EAGVAQSPRYKIIEKRQSVAFWCNPISGHATLYWYQQILGQGPKLLIQFQNNGVVDDSQLPKDRFSAERLKGVDSTLKIQPAKLEDSAVYLCASSLDTINGQYFGPGTRLTVT.